This T cell receptor (beta chain) is from a study of blood T cells in healthy people across ages. A second PCR of 7 to 11 cycles used a sample-barcoded 5' primer and a J-beta primer mix. Each CDR3 protein gets one entry after TCRdb re-called the 5' RACE reads with MiXCR. The data show hundreds of thousands of distinct CDR3 sequences, 52% seen once. The germline gives CDR1 LGHDT, CDR2 YNNKEL (reference sequence). CDR3 length equals 11 residues. General study findings and limits: Possibly, changes in expanded clonotypes were confounded because donor CMV status was unknown.

This clonotype was seen a single time. Its specificity is unknown. One end of the junction does not line up with germline, which may come from a read error. The clonotype comes from a woman older than 75 in good health. The source material was blood. V and J are TRBV3-1 and TRBJ2-5, with D hard to call. The CDR3 loop reads CTSSSRETQYF. The CDR3 DNA reads as TGTACCAGCAGCTCACGGGAGACCCAGTACTTC.